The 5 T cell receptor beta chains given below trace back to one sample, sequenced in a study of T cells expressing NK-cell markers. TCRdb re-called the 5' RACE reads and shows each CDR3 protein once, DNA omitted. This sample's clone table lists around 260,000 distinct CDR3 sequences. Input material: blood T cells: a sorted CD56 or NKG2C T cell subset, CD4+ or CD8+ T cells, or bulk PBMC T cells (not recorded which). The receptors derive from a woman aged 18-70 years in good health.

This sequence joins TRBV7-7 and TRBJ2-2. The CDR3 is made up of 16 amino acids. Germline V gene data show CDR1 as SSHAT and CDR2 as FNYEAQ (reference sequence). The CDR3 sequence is CASSLGASVKGGELFF.

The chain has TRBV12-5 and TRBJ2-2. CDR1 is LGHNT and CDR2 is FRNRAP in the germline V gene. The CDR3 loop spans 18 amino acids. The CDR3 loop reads CASVFFRAGFANTGELFF.

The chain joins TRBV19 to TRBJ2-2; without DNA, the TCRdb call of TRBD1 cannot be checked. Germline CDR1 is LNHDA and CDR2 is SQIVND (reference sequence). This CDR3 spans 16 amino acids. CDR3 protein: CASSIVGGGDAGELFF.

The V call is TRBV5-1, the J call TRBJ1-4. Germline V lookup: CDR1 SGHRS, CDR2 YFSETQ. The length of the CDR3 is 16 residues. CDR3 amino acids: CASSLVGSLSNEKLFF. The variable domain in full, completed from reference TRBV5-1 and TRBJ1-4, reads KAGVTQTPRYLIKTRGQQVTLSCSPISGHRSVSWYQQTPGQGLQFLFEYFSETQRNKGNFPGRFSGRQFSNSRSEMNVSTLELGDSALYLCASSLVGSLSNEKLFFGSGTQLSVL.

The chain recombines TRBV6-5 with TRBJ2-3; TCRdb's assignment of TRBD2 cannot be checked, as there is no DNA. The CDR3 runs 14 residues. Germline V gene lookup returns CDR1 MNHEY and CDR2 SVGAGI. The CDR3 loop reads CASSYGGNADTQYF.